Each of the 21 T cell receptor beta chains below was sequenced from the same sample in a study of cytomegalovirus exposure and HLA in healthy donors. TCRdb's table, derived via immunoSEQ multiplex PCR, lists solely in-frame clones and lacks some. This sample has 160,000 or so clones, with about nine tenths found just once. Sequencing was performed on PBMCs. These TCRs come from a man younger than 30 in good health and CMV-seropositive.

The rearrangement uses TRBV20-1 and TRBJ2-1; D unresolved. V was shortened by 6 bases and J by 2 bases, with 2 bases between the two germline ends. CDR1 is DFQATT and CDR2 is SNEGSKA in the germline V gene (reference sequence). There are 10 residues in the CDR3. CDR3 region: CSATYNEQFF. The CDR3 DNA is TGCAGTGCCACCTACAATGAGCAGTTCTTC.

This chain uses TRBV12-5 with TRBJ2-1, with 8 bases fitting TRBD2. The junction had 8 bases not matched to a gene; V was cut back by 8 bases and J by 5 bases. Germline loops: CDR1 LGHNT, CDR2 FRNRAP. The CDR3 runs 14 residues. The CDR3 is CASSRTSNHNEQFF. Here the CDR3 DNA reads TGTGCTAGTTCCAGGACTAGCAACCACAATGAGCAGTTCTTC. Supplemented by reference TRBV12-5 and TRBJ2-1, the full variable domain reads DARVTQTPRHKVTEMGQEVTMRCQPILGHNTVFWYRQTMMQGLELLAYFRNRAPLDDSGMPKDRFSAEMPDATLATLKIQPSEPRDSAVYFCASSRTSNHNEQFFGPGTRLTVL.

The CDR3 here is CASRGGWNEQFF. The CDR3 coding sequence is TGTGCCAGCAGGGGGGGTTGGAATGAGCAGTTCTTC. The chain links TRBV6-5 to TRBJ2-1; D is possibly TRBD2 (6 bases). The CDR3 spans 12 residues. Trimming stripped 6 bases from V and 7 bases from J, with 10 bases between. Per germline, CDR1 MNHEY and CDR2 SVGAGI.

CDR3: CASRSGGGASNYGYTF. The CDR3 nucleotides are TGTGCCAGCAGGAGCGGGGGTGGGGCCAGTAACTATGGCTACACCTTC. The chain carries TRBV27 and TRBJ1-2, with D perhaps matching TRBD1 (5 bases). Germline V gene lookup returns CDR1 MNHEY and CDR2 SMNVEV (reference sequence). Trimming removed 6 bases at V and 1 base at J, with 18 bases between. The CDR3 length is 16 residues.

The table lists this clone with a few counts. This rearrangement joins TRBV19 to TRBJ1-1; D is undetermined. CDR1 LNHDA and CDR2 SQIVND come from the germline V gene (reference sequence). This CDR3 is 13 amino acids long. The germline V and J ends were trimmed by 7 bases and 1 base, with 10 bases remaining between them. CDR3 region: CASTPTWNTEAFF. Written as DNA, the CDR3 is TGTGCCAGTACCCCGACATGGAACACTGAAGCTTTCTTT.

This chain uses TRBV28 with TRBJ2-2; D unclear. Germline V lookup: CDR1 MDHEN, CDR2 SYDVKM. This CDR3 has 14 residues. Between the trimmed V and J ends, which lost 10 bases and 5 bases, there was a span of 17 bases. The chain's CDR3 is CATLRLTATGELFF. CDR3 nucleotide sequence: TGTGCCACCCTACGCCTAACTGCTACCGGGGAGCTGTTTTTT.

The chain links TRBV9 to TRBJ2-3; 11 bases map to TRBD2. Germline V gene lookup returns CDR1 SGDLS and CDR2 YYNGEE. The J segment lost 0 bases and the V segment lost 4 bases, leaving 4 bases of the junction unmatched. The CDR3 runs to 16 residues. CDR3 residues: CASSPWTSGSTDTQYF. CDR3 nucleotides: TGTGCCAGCAGCCCGTGGACTAGCGGGAGCACAGATACGCAGTATTTT.

The chain joins TRBV29-1 to TRBJ2-1; 9 nucleotides line up with TRBD2. This CDR3 has 16 amino acids. Germline V lookup: CDR1 SQVTM, CDR2 ANQGSEA. Germline trimming cut 4 bases from V and 4 bases from J; bases unmatched to any gene: 11. CDR3 sequence reads: CSVGGLAGIGYNEQFF. The CDR3, as DNA: TGCAGCGTTGGGGGGCTAGCGGGAATTGGATACAATGAGCAGTTCTTC.

V and J are TRBV9 and TRBJ2-3, with D unresolved. The V gene's germline CDR1 is SGDLS and CDR2 YYNGEE. Trimming cost V 3 bases and J 3 bases, with 8 bases left between them. The CDR3 is 13 residues long. CDR3 sequence reads: CASSAVPTDTQYF. The CDR3 DNA reads as TGTGCCAGCAGCGCAGTTCCGACAGATACGCAGTATTTT.

This chain joins TRBV5-1 and TRBJ2-7; TRBD1 might be the D (6 bases). The CDR3 consists of 13 residues. Germline V gene sequence: CDR1 SGHRS, CDR2 YFSETQ. Trimming removed 3 bases at V and 2 bases at J, with 9 bases between. The CDR3 spells CASSYGTPYEQYF. CDR3 in DNA: TGCGCCAGCAGCTACGGGACACCCTACGAGCAGTACTTC.

The CDR3 is CASTSGKSGANVLTF. CDR3 sequence (DNA): TGTGCCAGCACTTCAGGCAAGTCTGGGGCCAACGTCCTGACTTTC. V and J are TRBV9 and TRBJ2-6, with D unresolved. The CDR3 is 15 residues long. Germline V gene lookup returns CDR1 SGDLS and CDR2 YYNGEE. The V and J ends lost 6 bases and 1 base respectively, with 11 bases between them.

This rearrangement joins TRBV7-2 to TRBJ1-2; D may be TRBD1 (5 bases). V lost 5 bases and J 9 bases, leaving 13 bases between the germline ends. Germline CDR1 and CDR2: SGHTA and FQGNSA. The CDR3 contains 12 residues. The CDR3 region has the DNA TGTGCCAGCAGCCCGCGGACACAAAGCTACACCTTC. Translating gives CASSPRTQSYTF.

This clone occurred a few times. The same CDR3 also results from other DNA sequences found in this sample. This chain connects TRBV18 to TRBJ2-7, with a weak D call TRBD2 (6 bases). This CDR3 has 15 amino acids. V lost 0 bases and J lost 2, with 11 bases in between. Germline lookup yields CDR1 KGHSH and CDR2 LQKENI. DNA for the CDR3: TGTGCCAGCTCACCACCGGGGTGGGGGGCCTACGAGCAGTACTTC. It specifies CASSPPGWGAYEQYF.

The chain uses TRBV5-1 and TRBJ2-5; perhaps TRBD1 as D (6 bases). The CDR3 runs to 14 residues. Trimming took off 0 bases at V and 4 bases at J, with 10 bases between the two ends. Germline CDR1 is SGHRS and CDR2 is YFSETQ. CDR3 sequence (DNA): TGCGCCAGCAGCTTGGGAGGGACAAGAGAGACCCAGTACTTC. Translation gives CASSLGGTRETQYF. The full variable domain, in which reference TRBV5-1 and TRBJ2-5 provide the parts outside the CDR3, is KAGVTQTPRYLIKTRGQQVTLSCSPISGHRSVSWYQQTPGQGLQFLFEYFSETQRNKGNFPGRFSGRQFSNSRSEMNVSTLELGDSALYLCASSLGGTRETQYFGPGTRLLVL.

The chain links TRBV20-1 to TRBJ2-5; D call uncertain. This CDR3 is 11 amino acids long. Germline CDR1 and CDR2: DFQATT and SNEGSKA (reference sequence). The germline V and J ends were trimmed by 6 bases and 5 bases, with 10 bases remaining between them. CDR3: CSAEDRETQYF. The CDR3 DNA reads TGCAGTGCCGAAGATCGGGAGACCCAGTACTTC.

The rearrangement joins TRBV4-2 to TRBJ2-4; D may be TRBD2 (7 bases). CDR1 and CDR2 (germline): LGHNA, YNFKEQ. V lost 1 base to trimming and J lost 8 bases, with 18 bases between them. This CDR3 region has 16 residues. CDR3 protein: CASSQGVSGEGDIQYF. CDR3 bases: TGTGCCAGCAGCCAAGGGGTCTCAGGGGAGGGGGACATTCAGTACTTC.

The chain links TRBV14 to TRBJ2-1, with TRBD2 matching 8 bases. There are 19 residues in the CDR3. The V segment lost 1 base and the J segment 0 bases; nucleotides outside the gene matches: 11. CDR1 and CDR2 (germline): SGHDN, FVKESK. The CDR3 coding sequence is TGTGCCAGCAGCCAAGTGGAGCGGGGGACTTTTAGCTCCTACAATGAGCAGTTCTTC. Translation: CASSQVERGTFSSYNEQFF.

The rearrangement joins TRBV6-1 to TRBJ1-1; tentatively, D is TRBD1 (6 bases). Trimming removed 4 bases at V and 0 bases at J, with 21 bases between. The CDR3 loop spans 18 amino acids. Germline-derived CDR1 and CDR2 are MNHNS and SASEGT. Here the CDR3 DNA reads TGTGCCAGCAGTGCCCCCGGGACAAGGAAGTTCATGAACACTGAAGCTTTCTTT. Translating gives CASSAPGTRKFMNTEAFF.

V and J are TRBV4-3 and TRBJ1-5, with D unclear. This CDR3 contains 15 residues. Trimming removed 3 bases from V and 2 bases from J, with 11 bases in between. Germline values: CDR1 LGHNA, CDR2 YSLEER. In DNA, the CDR3 is TGCGCCAGCAGCCAGAAGAGGCCGCGCAATCAGCCCCAGCATTTT. Encoded protein: CASSQKRPRNQPQHF.

The gene calls are TRBV5-8 and TRBJ2-3; no clear D gene. Germline assignment: CDR1 SGHTS and CDR2 YDEGEE. V was shortened by 1 base and J by 1 base, with 4 bases between the two germline ends. This CDR3 contains 13 residues. In nucleotides, the CDR3 is TGTGCCAGCAGCTTGTCAGGCACAGATACGCAGTATTTT. It codes for CASSLSGTDTQYF.

The V and J genes are TRBV5-6 and TRBJ2-6; D may be TRBD2 (6 bases). Germline-derived CDR1 and CDR2 are SGHDT and YYEEEE. The CDR3 runs to 14 residues. Trimming pared 3 bases from V and 4 bases from J, leaving 8 bases between. The CDR3 DNA reads as TGTGCCAGCAGCTGGGGGGTAGGGGCCAACGTCCTGACTTTC. It yields the protein CASSWGVGANVLTF.